These T cell receptor beta chains were read from a single sample in a study of T cells in localized non-small cell lung cancer. Profiled with immunoSEQ multiplex PCR; TCRdb holds only in-frame clones, not every one. The table has about 26,000 clones, roughly 80% seen once. The sequencing here drew on peripheral blood, taken before any cancer treatment. These receptor sequences come from a man aged 40 to 75 with stage III squamous cell lung carcinoma. The CDR3 runs from the conserved cysteine through the conserved F or W. D genes are given only for firm matches. The size of a clone is reported for some rows only, either as once, few or many, or as a class for expanded clones.

TRBJ1-3 . . TRBV18 CASSPDVGTGNTIYF TGTGCCAGCTCACCAGACGTGGGTACTGGAAACACCATATATTTT
TRBJ2-1 TRBD2 . TRBV5-1 CASSLETSAEQFF TGCGCCAGCAGCTTGGAGACTAGCGCCGAGCAGTTCTTC
TRBJ1-1 . . TRBV5-1 CASSLLTTTEAFF TGCGCCAGCAGCCTATTGACAACCACTGAAGCTTTCTTT
TRBJ2-3 . . TRBV27 CARGRASTPTDTQYF TGTGCCAGGGGAAGGGCCTCCACCCCGACAGATACGCAGTATTTT
TRBJ2-5 TRBD2 . TRBV19 CASSRSAGGQETQYF TGTGCCAGTAGTAGGTCAGCGGGAGGTCAGGAGACCCAGTACTTC
TRBJ1-1 . . TRBV29-1 CSLTGQLNTEAFF TGCAGCCTGACCGGGCAATTGAACACTGAAGCTTTCTTT
TRBJ1-4 TRBD1 few TRBV14 CASSPNYRGKLFF TGTGCCAGCAGCCCCAACTACAGGGGAAAACTGTTTTTT
TRBJ2-7 . . TRBV6-5 CASSYSTPSDEQYF TGTGCCAGCAGTTACTCGACCCCTAGCGACGAGCAGTACTTC
TRBJ2-1 TRBD1 . TRBV7-2 CASSLDQGAGYNEQFF TGTGCCAGCAGCTTAGACCAGGGGGCGGGGTACAATGAGCAGTTCTTC
TRBJ2-2 TRBD1 . TRBV30 CAWGQGTTGELFF TGTGCCTGGGGACAGGGAACCACCGGGGAGCTGTTTTTT